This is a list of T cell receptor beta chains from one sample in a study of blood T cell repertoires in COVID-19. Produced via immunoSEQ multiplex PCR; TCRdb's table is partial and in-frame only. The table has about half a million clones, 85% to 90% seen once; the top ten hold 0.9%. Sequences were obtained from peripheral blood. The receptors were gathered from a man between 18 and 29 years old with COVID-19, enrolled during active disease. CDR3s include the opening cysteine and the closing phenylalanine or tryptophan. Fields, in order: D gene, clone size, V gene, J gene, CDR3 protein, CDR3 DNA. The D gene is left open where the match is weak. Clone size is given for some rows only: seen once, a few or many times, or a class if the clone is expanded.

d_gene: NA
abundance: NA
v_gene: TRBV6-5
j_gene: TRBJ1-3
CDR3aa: CASGATSGNTIYF
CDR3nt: TGTGCCAGCGGGGCAACCTCTGGAAACACCATATATTTT

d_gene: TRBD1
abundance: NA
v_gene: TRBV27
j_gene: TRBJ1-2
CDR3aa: CASGPGQGDGYTF
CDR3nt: TGTGCCAGCGGGCCGGGACAGGGTGATGGCTACACCTTC

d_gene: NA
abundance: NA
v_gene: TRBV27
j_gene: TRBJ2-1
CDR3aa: CASSLSWGVKQFF
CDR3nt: TGTGCCAGCAGTTTAAGTTGGGGGGTAAAGCAGTTCTTC

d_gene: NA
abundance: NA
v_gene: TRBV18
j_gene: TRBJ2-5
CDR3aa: CASSNGVQETQYF
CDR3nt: TGTGCCAGCTCAAACGGGGTCCAGGAGACCCAGTACTTC

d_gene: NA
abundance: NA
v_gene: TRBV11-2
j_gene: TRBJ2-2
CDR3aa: CASRGVVQDTGELFF
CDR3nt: TGTGCCAGCAGGGGCGTTGTCCAGGATACCGGGGAGCTGTTTTTT

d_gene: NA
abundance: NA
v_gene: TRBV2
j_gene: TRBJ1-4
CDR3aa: CASSEPGRNEKLFF
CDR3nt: TGTGCCAGCAGTGAACCAGGGCGGAATGAAAAACTGTTTTTT

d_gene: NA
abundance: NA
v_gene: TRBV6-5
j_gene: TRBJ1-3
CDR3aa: CASSYSRSSGNTIYF
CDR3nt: TGTGCCAGCAGTTACTCTAGGAGCTCTGGAAACACCATATATTTT

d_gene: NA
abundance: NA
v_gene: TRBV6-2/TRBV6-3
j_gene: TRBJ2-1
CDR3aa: CASSYLPGDYNEQFF
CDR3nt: TGTGCCAGCAGTTACCTCCCAGGGGATTACAATGAGCAGTTCTTC

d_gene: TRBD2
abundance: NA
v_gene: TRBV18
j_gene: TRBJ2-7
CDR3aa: CASSPQGLAGVSEQYF
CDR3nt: TGTGCCAGCTCACCACAGGGACTAGCGGGAGTTAGCGAGCAGTACTTC

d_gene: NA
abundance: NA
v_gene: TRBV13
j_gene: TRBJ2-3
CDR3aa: CASSQWTVTDTQYF
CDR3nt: TGTGCCAGCAGCCAATGGACAGTCACAGATACGCAGTATTTT

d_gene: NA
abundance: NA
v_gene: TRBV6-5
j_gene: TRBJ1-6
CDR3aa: CASSYSAQGSNSPLHF
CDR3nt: TGTGCCAGCAGTTACTCAGCGCAGGGCAGCAATTCACCCCTCCACTTT

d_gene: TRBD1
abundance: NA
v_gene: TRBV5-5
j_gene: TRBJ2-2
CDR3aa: CASSFDRASGELFF
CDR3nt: TGTGCCAGCAGCTTTGACAGGGCTTCCGGGGAGCTGTTTTTT

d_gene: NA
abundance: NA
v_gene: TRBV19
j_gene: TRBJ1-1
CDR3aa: CASSSGRSGGTEAFF
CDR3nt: TGTGCCAGTAGTTCTGGACGCAGCGGAGGCACTGAAGCTTTCTTT

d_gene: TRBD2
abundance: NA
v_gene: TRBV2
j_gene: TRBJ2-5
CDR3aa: CASSQGLAGAIETQYF
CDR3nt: TGTGCCAGCAGTCAGGGACTAGCGGGGGCAATAGAGACCCAGTACTTC

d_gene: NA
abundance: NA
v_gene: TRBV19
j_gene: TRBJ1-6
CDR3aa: CASRPWEGLNSPLHF
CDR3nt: TGTGCCAGTAGGCCCTGGGAGGGCCTTAATTCACCCCTCCACTTT

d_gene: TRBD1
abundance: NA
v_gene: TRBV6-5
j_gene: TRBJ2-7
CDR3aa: CASSYGTVDHEQYF
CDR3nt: TGTGCCAGCAGTTATGGGACAGTCGACCACGAGCAGTACTTC

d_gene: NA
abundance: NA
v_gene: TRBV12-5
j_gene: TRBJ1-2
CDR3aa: CASGVLDSDYGYTF
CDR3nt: TGTGCTAGTGGGGTGTTGGACAGCGACTATGGCTACACCTTC

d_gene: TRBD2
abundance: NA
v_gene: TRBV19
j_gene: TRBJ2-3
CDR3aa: CASSRTSADTQYF
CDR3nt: TGTGCCAGTAGTCGGACTAGCGCAGATACGCAGTATTTT

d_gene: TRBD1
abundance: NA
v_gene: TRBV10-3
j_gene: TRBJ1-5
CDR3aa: CAISDPDRGNQPQHF
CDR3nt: TGTGCCATCAGTGACCCCGACAGGGGGAATCAGCCCCAGCATTTT

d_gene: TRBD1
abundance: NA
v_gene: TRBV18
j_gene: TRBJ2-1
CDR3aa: CASSLQLGTGGADNEQFF
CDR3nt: TGTGCCAGCTCACTTCAACTTGGGACAGGGGGCGCTGACAATGAGCAGTTCTTC

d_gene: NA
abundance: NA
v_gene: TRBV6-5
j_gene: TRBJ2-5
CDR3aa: CASAGAPSGETQYF
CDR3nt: TGTGCCAGTGCGGGGGCGCCATCGGGAGAGACCCAGTACTTC

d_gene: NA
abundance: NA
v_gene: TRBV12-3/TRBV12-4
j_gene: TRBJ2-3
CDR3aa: CASSANRDTQYF
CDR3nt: TGTGCCAGCAGTGCCAATCGGGATACGCAGTATTTT

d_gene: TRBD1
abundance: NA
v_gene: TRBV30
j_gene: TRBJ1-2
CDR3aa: CAFYRGLRYGYTF
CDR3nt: TGTGCCTTTTACAGGGGGCTTCGATATGGCTACACCTTC

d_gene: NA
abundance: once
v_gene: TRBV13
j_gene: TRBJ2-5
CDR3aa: CASSSRPRRETQYF
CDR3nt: TGTGCCAGCAGCTCACGTCCTAGGAGAGAGACCCAGTACTTC

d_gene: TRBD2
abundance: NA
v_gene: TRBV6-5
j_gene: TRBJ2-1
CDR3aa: CASRREAFNEQFF
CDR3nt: TGTGCCAGCAGGCGGGAGGCCTTCAATGAGCAGTTCTTC

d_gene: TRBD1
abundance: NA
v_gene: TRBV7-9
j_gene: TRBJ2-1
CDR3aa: CASSLDWTGIDNEQFF
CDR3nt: TGTGCCAGCAGCTTAGATTGGACAGGGATCGACAATGAGCAGTTCTTC

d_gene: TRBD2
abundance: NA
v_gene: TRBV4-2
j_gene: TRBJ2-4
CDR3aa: CASSQSGAENIQYF
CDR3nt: TGTGCCAGCAGCCAAAGCGGGGCAGAAAACATTCAGTACTTC

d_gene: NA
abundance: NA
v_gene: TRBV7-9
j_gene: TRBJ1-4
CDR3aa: CPLFEKLFF
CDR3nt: TGTCCTTTATTTGAAAAACTGTTTTTT

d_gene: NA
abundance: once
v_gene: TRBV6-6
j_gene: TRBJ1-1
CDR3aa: CAQGLGDEAFF
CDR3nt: TGTGCTCAGGGGTTGGGCGATGAAGCTTTCTTT

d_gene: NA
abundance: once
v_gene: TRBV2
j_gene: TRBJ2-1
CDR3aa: CASSWDWSYNEQFF
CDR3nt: TGTGCCAGCAGCTGGGACTGGTCCTACAATGAGCAGTTCTTC

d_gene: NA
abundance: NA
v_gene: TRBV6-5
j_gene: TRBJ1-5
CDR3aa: CASSLTGNQPQHF
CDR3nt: TGTGCCAGCAGCCTGACAGGCAATCAGCCCCAGCATTTT

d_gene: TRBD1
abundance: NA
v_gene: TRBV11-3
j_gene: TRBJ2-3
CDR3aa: CASSSYRGSTQYF
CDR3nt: TGTGCCAGCAGCTCCTACAGGGGTAGTACGCAGTATTTT

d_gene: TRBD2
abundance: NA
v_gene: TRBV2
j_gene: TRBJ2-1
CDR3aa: CASIIETSGNEQFF
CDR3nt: TGTGCCAGCATCATCGAAACTAGCGGAAATGAGCAGTTCTTC

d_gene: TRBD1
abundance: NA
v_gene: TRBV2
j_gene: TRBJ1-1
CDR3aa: CASSESGQGKTEAFF
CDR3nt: TGTGCCAGCAGTGAAAGCGGACAGGGTAAGACTGAAGCTTTCTTT

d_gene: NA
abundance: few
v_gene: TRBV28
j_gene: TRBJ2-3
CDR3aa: CASIGGAGSTDTQYF
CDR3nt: TGTGCCAGCATCGGAGGGGCAGGGAGCACAGATACGCAGTATTTT

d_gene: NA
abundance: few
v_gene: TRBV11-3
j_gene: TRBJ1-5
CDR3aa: CAPCGPQHF
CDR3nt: TGTGCCCCTTGCGGGCCCCAGCATTTT

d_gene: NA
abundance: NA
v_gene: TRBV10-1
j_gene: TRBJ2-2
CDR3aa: CASRSGTSNTGELFF
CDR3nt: TGCGCCAGCAGGTCCGGGACTTCTAACACCGGGGAGCTGTTTTTT

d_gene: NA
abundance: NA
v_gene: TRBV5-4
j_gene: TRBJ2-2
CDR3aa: CASSWGDLNTGELFF
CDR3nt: TGTGCCAGCAGCTGGGGGGACTTGAACACCGGGGAGCTGTTTTTT

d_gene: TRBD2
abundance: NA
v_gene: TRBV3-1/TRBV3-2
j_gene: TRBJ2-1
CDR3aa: CASSQDPRLADYNEQFF
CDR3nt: TGTGCCAGCAGCCAAGATCCGCGACTAGCGGACTACAATGAGCAGTTCTTC

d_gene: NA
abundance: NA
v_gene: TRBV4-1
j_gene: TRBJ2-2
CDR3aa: CASSQDLGELFF
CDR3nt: TGCGCCAGCAGCCAAGACCTCGGGGAGCTGTTTTTT

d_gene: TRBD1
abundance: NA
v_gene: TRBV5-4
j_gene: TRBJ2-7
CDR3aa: CASSWTGEPEQYF
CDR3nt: TGTGCCAGCAGCTGGACAGGGGAGCCCGAGCAGTACTTC

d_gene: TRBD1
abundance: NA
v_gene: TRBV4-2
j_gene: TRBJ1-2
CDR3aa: CASSQPGQVNYGYTF
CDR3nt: TGTGCCAGCAGCCAACCGGGACAGGTGAACTATGGCTACACCTTC

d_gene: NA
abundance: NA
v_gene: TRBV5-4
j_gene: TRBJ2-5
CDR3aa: CASSPGQQETQYF
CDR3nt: TGTGCCAGCAGCCCAGGTCAACAAGAGACCCAGTACTTC

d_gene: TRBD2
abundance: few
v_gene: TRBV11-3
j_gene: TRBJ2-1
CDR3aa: CASSRAGTSASYNEQFF
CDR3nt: TGTGCCAGCTCCCGAGCGGGGACTAGCGCTTCCTACAATGAGCAGTTCTTC

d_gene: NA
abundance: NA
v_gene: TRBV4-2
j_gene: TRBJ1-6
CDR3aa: CASSQDNGQRSSPLHF
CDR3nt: TGTGCCAGCAGCCAAGATAATGGACAGCGTAGCTCACCCCTCCACTTT

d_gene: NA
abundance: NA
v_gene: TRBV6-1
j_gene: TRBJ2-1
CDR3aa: CASSEPTYLSSYNEQFF
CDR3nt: TGTGCCAGCAGTGAACCTACGTACCTCTCATCCTACAATGAGCAGTTCTTC